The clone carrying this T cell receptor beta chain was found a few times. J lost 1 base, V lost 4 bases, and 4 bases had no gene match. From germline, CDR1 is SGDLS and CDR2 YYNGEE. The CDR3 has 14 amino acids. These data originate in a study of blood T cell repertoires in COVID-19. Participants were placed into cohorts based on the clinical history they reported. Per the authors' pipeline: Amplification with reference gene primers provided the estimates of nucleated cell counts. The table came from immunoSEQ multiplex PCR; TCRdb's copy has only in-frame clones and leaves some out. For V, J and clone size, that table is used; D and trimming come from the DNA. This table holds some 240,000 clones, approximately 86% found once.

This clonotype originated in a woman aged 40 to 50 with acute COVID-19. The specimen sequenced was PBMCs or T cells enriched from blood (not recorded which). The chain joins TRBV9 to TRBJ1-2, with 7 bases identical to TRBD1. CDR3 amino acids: CASSPGQNNYGYTF. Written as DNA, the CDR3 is TGTGCCAGCAGCCCGGGACAGAATAACTATGGCTACACCTTC.